The present T cell receptor beta chain was sequenced within a study of PD-L1 blockade in urothelial cancer. Libraries were prepared by immunoSEQ multiplex PCR; TCRdb keeps only in-frame clonotypes and omits some of them. The table records roughly 45,000 clones, about 85% of them present only once. CDR1 and CDR2 from the germline V gene are SGHNT and YENEEA. Trimming took 3 bases from V and 5 from J; bases not matched to a gene: 10. The length of the CDR3 is 17 residues. This chain connects TRBV11-3 to TRBJ2-1; 10 positions agree with TRBD2. The TCR was taken from a man in his sixties with urothelial cancer. This specimen consisted of PBMCs, obtained around atezolizumab (anti-PD-L1) treatment. CDR3 sequence (DNA): TGTGCCAGCAGCTTCGCTAGCGGGGGCCCAATCAACAATGAGCAGTTCTTC. It is translated as CASSFASGGPINNEQFF.